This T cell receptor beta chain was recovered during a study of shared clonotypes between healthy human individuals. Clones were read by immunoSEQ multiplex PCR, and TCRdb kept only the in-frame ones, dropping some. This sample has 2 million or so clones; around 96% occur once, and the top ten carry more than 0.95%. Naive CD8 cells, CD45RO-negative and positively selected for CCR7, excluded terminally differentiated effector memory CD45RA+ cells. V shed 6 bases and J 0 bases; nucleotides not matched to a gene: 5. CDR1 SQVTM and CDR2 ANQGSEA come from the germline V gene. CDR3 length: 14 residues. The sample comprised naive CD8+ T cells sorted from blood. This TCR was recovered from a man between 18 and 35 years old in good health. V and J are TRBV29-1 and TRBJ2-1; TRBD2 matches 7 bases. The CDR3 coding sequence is TGCAGCGTCGTAGCGGGTATCTCCTACAATGAGCAGTTCTTC. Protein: CSVVAGISYNEQFF.